The 5 T cell receptor beta chains listed next were all sequenced from one sample in a study of blood T cell repertoires in COVID-19. Sequencing used immunoSEQ multiplex PCR; TCRdb keeps in-frame clones, though not all of them. The sample lists 210,000 or so clones; roughly nine tenths were seen once. The sample consisted of peripheral blood. The receptors derive from a woman between 45 and 65 years old with acute or convalescent COVID-19.

In this sample, this clone turned up once. The rearrangement links TRBV15 to TRBJ1-1; 10 positions match TRBD1. This CDR3 is built from 16 residues. V shed 2 bases, J shed 4 bases, and the junction held 7 bases outside the gene matches. The germline V gene encodes CDR1 LNHNV and CDR2 YYDKDF (reference sequence). The CDR3 nucleotides are TGTGCCACCAGCAGACTCGACAGGGGGCCGGGCACTGAAGCTTTCTTT. It encodes CATSRLDRGPGTEAFF.

This sequence joins TRBV5-1 and TRBJ1-2; TRBD1 might be the D (5 bases). V was pared by 4 bases and J by 5 bases, with 15 bases between. The CDR3 has 14 amino acids. Germline V gives CDR1 SGHRS, CDR2 YFSETQ. CDR3 loop: CASSPPRGGYGYTF. The CDR3, as DNA: TGCGCCAGCAGCCCCCCGCGGGGCGGATATGGCTACACCTTC.

This chain links TRBV3-1 (or the pseudogene TRBV3-2) with TRBJ2-5, with D tentatively TRBD2 (6 bases). The germline gives CDR1 LGHDT, CDR2 YNNKEL (reference sequence). The CDR3 totals 14 residues. V gave up 4 bases and J gave up 2 bases, with 11 bases separating them. The CDR3 reads CASSLTGLQETQYF. In DNA, the CDR3 is TGTGCCAGCAGCCTGACCGGACTACAAGAGACCCAGTACTTC.

This chain joins TRBV19 and TRBJ1-1; possibly TRBD1 for D (6 bases). The CDR3 spans 15 residues. The V gene lost 6 bases and the J gene lost 0 bases, with 14 bases spanning the gap. The germline V gene encodes CDR1 LNHDA and CDR2 SQIVND (reference sequence). In DNA, the CDR3 is TGTGCCAGTAGGGGGGCAGCACCTATGAACACTGAAGCTTTCTTT. Its translation: CASRGAAPMNTEAFF.

The rearrangement links TRBV3-1 (or the pseudogene TRBV3-2) to TRBJ2-5, with D possibly being TRBD2 (5 bases). Per the germline V gene, CDR1 is LGHDT and CDR2 is YNNKEL (reference sequence). V lost 2 bases and J 3 bases, leaving 10 bases between the germline ends. The CDR3 sequence is 14 residues long. In DNA, the CDR3 is TGTGCCAGCAGCCAAAACGGAGGCGAAGAGACCCAGTACTTC. It encodes CASSQNGGEETQYF.